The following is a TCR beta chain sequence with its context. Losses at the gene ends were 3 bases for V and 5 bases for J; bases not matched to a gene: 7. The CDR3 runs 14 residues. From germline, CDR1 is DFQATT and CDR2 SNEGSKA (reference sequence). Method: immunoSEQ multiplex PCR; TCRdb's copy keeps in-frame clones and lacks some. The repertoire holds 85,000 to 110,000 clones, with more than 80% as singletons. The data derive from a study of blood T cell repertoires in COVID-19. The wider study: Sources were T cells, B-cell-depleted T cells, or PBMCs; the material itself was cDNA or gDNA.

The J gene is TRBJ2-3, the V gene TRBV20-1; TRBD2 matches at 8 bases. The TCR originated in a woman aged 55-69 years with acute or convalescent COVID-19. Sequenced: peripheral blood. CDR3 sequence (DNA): TGCAGTGCTAGTATCGGGAGGGCCGGAGATACGCAGTATTTT. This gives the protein CSASIGRAGDTQYF.